The table lists the clone carrying this T cell receptor beta chain with many counts. The data are from a study of metastatic and nonmetastatic thyroid tumors. This CDR3 is 19 amino acids long. V shed 4 bases and J shed 0 bases, with 24 bases lying between them. CDR1 is MDHEN and CDR2 is SYDVKM in the germline V gene. Prior to thyroid surgery, none of the patients had received any treatment. Using MiXCR, TCRdb re-called clones from the PCR reads. The sample contains 53,000 or so clones, 20% of which appear only once. The J gene is TRBJ1-1, the V gene TRBV28; no clear D. The clonotype was recovered from a female donor with papillary thyroid cancer or a benign thyroid nodule (not recorded which). Some clones in this sample may be carry-over from other donors' samples. Material: blood. This chain's CDR3 is CASSWFPLTARIMNTEAFF. The CDR3 DNA sequence: TGTGCCAGCAGTTGGTTCCCCCTCACAGCTAGGATTATGAACACTGAAGCTTTCTTT. The entire variable domain, with the rest obtained from reference TRBV28 and TRBJ1-1, is as follows: DVKVTQSSRYLVKRTGEKVFLECVQDMDHENMFWYRQDPGLGLRLIYFSYDVKMKEKGDIPEGYSVSREKKERFSLILESASTNQTSMYLCASSWFPLTARIMNTEAFFGQGTRLTVV.